What follows is one T cell receptor (beta chain) and its context. Antigen specificity is unknown. This sample is part of a study of cytomegalovirus exposure and HLA in healthy donors. Study information: Unique TCRs numbering around 85 million, obtained from HLA-typed donors, made up an early data release. Study-level findings and limits: Earlier analysis found most TCR beta V segments productive about 87% or about 30% of the time. CMV antigen specificity was confirmed in vitro for a few CMV-associated chains. Cytomegalovirus-associated status was assigned to fewer than 200 TCR beta chains.

Looked up from germline, CDR1 is LNHDA and CDR2 is SQIVND (reference sequence). V was clipped by 4 bases and J by 0 bases; unmatched bases: 5. This CDR3 has 16 amino acids. The PCR ran on 60 Vbeta and 13 Jbeta primers. The repertoire was sequenced with immunoSEQ multiplex PCR; TCRdb's copy has only in-frame clones and lacks some. This sample has about 150,000 clones; 70% to 80% occur once, and the top ten carry less than 15%. The sequence was collected from a man aged 40-49 years in good health and CMV-seropositive. The chain uses TRBV19 and TRBJ1-1; 10 bases agree with TRBD1. Specimen: PBMCs. CDR3 coding DNA: TGTGCCAGTAGTACACGGGACAGGGGCATGAACACTGAAGCTTTCTTT. Amino acids: CASSTRDRGMNTEAFF. Combining the CDR3 with reference TRBV19 and TRBJ1-1 gives the whole variable domain DGGITQSPKYLFRKEGQNVTLSCEQNLNHDAMYWYRQDPGQGLRLIYYSQIVNDFQKGDIAEGYSVSREKKESFPLTVTSAQKNPTAFYLCASSTRDRGMNTEAFFGQGTRLTVV.